This T cell receptor (beta chain) is drawn from a study of OX40 agonist ivuxolimab in advanced cancers. Study background: Males comprised 82.7% of the group, whose mean age was approximately 61 years (range about 20 to 85). Eligibility admitted prior anti-PD-1, anti-PD-L1 or anti-CTLA-4 therapy; approximately 40% had some.

Samples of blood were obtained at baseline, on cycle 4 day 1, and on cycle 7 day 1. Trimming stripped 4 bases from V and 3 bases from J, with 11 bases between. CDR1 and CDR2 (germline): SGHRS, YFSETQ. This CDR3 region has 14 residues. For this clone: This sample also contains other DNA sequences that code for the same CDR3.

Libraries were prepared by immunoSEQ multiplex PCR; TCRdb keeps only in-frame clonotypes and omits some of them. Here the sample spans around 85,000 clones, about 90% being singletons. The source is an adult with an advanced solid tumor such as melanoma, head and neck, liver or kidney cancer. The chain uses TRBV5-1 and TRBJ1-5; D ambiguous. The specimen comprised CD4+ or CD8+ T cells sorted from blood, sampled in a trial of the OX40 agonist ivuxolimab. The CDR3 loop is CASSPDGDNQPQHF. The CDR3 bases are TGCGCCAGCAGCCCGGACGGGGACAATCAGCCCCAGCATTTT.